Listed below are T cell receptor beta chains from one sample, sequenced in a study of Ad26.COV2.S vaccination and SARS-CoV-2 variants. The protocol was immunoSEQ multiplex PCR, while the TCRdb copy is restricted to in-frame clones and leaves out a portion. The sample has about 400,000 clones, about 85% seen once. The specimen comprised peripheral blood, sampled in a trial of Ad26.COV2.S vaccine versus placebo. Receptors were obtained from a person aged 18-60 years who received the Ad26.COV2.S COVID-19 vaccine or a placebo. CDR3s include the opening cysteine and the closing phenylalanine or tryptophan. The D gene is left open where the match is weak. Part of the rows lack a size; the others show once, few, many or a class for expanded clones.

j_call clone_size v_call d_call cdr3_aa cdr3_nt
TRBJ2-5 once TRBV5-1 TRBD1 CASSFYDRDQETQYF TGCGCCAGCAGCTTCTACGACAGGGACCAAGAGACCCAGTACTTC
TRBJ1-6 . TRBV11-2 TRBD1 CASSLVGGGTVNSPLHF TGTGCCAGCAGCTTAGTAGGGGGCGGGACAGTAAATTCACCCCTCCACTTT
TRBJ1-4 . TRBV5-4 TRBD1 CATQGQGERKLFF TGTGCCACCCAAGGACAGGGGGAAAGGAAACTGTTTTTT
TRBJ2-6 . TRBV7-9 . CASSLVGAGANVLTF TGTGCCAGCAGCTTAGTGGGGGCTGGGGCCAACGTCCTGACTTTC
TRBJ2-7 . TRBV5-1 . CASSSQGTSYEQYF TGCGCCAGCAGCTCACAGGGTACCTCCTACGAGCAGTACTTC
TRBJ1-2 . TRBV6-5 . CASSYSNPGANYGYTF TGTGCCAGCAGTTACTCGAACCCAGGAGCTAACTATGGCTACACCTTC
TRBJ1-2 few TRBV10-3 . CAISSGDYAYGYTF TGTGCCATCAGTTCAGGGGACTATGCCTATGGCTACACCTTC
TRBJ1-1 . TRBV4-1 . CASSQRRAERKAYTEAFF TGCGCCAGCAGCCAAAGGCGAGCCGAACGAAAAGCGTACACTGAAGCTTTCTTT
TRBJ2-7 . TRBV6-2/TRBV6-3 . CASSYRGTLYEQYF TGTGCCAGCAGTTACCGTGGGACTCTCTACGAGCAGTACTTC
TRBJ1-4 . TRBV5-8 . CASSRGPDEKLFF TGTGCCAGCAGCCGAGGTCCAGATGAAAAACTGTTTTTT
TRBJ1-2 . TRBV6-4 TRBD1 CASTPGQGNYGYTF TGTGCCAGCACCCCAGGACAGGGGAACTATGGCTACACCTTC
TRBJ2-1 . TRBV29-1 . CSAEKGGEQFF TGCAGCGCAGAGAAAGGAGGTGAGCAGTTCTTC
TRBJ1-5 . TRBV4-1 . CASSQEGYSNQPQHF TGCGCCAGCAGCCAAGAGGGTTATTCTAATCAGCCCCAGCATTTT
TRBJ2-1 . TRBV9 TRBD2 CASSVVPSGTIYNEQFF TGTGCCAGCAGCGTAGTTCCTAGCGGGACAATTTACAATGAGCAGTTCTTC
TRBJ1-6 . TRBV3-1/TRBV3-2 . CASSQGESSPLHF TGTGCCAGCAGCCAAGGTGAAAGTTCACCCCTCCACTTT
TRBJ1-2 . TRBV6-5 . CASSYLSRALVDGYTF TGTGCCAGCAGTTACCTGTCGAGGGCTCTGGTCGATGGCTACACCTTC
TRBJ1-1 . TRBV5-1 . CASSRDTEAFF TGCGCCAGCAGCCGGGACACTGAAGCTTTCTTT
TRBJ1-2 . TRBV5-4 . CASSLDRDGDYGYTF TGTGCCAGCAGCTTGGATCGGGACGGAGATTATGGCTACACCTTC
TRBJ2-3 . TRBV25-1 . CASSDGGAPSTDTQYF TGTGCCAGCAGTGATGGAGGGGCCCCTAGCACAGATACGCAGTATTTT
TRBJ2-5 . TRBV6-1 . CASSEVSGALGTQYF TGTGCCAGCAGTGAAGTATCGGGGGCCCTAGGGACCCAGTACTTC
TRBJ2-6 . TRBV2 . CASSEEGGGANVLTF TGTGCCAGCAGTGAAGAGGGTGGTGGGGCCAACGTCCTGACTTTC
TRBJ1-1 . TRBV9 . CASSVGTQGSAFF TGTGCCAGCAGCGTAGGTACCCAGGGATCGGCTTTCTTT
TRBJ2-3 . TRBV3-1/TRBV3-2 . CASSLRDSHRDTQYF TGTGCCAGCAGCCTTCGGGACTCACATAGGGATACGCAGTATTTT
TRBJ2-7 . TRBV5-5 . CASSSGYEQYF TGTGCCAGCAGTTCCGGCTACGAGCAGTACTTC
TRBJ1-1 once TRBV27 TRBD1 CASRQQGATEAFF TGTGCCAGCAGACAACAGGGGGCCACTGAAGCTTTCTTT
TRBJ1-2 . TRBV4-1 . CASSQARQGRFRGYTF TGCGCCAGCAGCCAAGCACGGCAGGGGAGGTTTCGTGGCTACACCTTC
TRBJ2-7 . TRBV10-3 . CAISESMTRYEQYF TGTGCCATCAGTGAGTCAATGACCCGGTACGAGCAGTACTTC
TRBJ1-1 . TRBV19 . CASSIETSQNTEAFF TGTGCCAGTAGTATAGAGACAAGTCAGAACACTGAAGCTTTCTTT
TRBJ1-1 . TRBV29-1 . CSVEQGGTEAFF TGCAGCGTTGAGCAGGGAGGAACTGAAGCTTTCTTT
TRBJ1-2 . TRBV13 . CASRQITWRYTF TGTGCCAGCAGGCAGATCACGTGGCGCTACACCTTC
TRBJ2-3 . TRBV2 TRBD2 CASSESSGGSTDTQYF TGTGCCAGCAGTGAGTCTAGCGGGGGGAGCACAGATACGCAGTATTTT
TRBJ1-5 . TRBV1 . CTSSHEGQGKGGNQPQHF TGCACCAGCAGCCACGAGGGACAGGGGAAAGGTGGCAATCAGCCCCAGCATTTT
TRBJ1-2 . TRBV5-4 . CASSPEPATYGSGYTF TGTGCCAGCAGCCCGGAGCCGGCTACCTATGGATCTGGCTACACCTTC
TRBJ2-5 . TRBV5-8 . CASSLKRETQYF TGTGCCAGCAGCTTGAAGCGGGAGACCCAGTACTTC
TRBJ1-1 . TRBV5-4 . CASGHRAPNTEAFF TGTGCCAGCGGGCACAGGGCGCCGAACACTGAAGCTTTCTTT
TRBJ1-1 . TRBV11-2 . CASSPYRNTEAFF TGTGCCAGCAGCCCTTACAGGAACACTGAAGCTTTCTTT
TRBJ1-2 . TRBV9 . CAVVGTSGYTF TGTGCCGTTGTCGGGACCTCTGGCTACACCTTC
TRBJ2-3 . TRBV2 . CASSVDSGTDTQYF TGTGCCAGCTCCGTTGACAGCGGCACAGATACGCAGTATTTT
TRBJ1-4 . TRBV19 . CASSPRVSEANEKLFF TGTGCCAGTAGTCCTAGAGTATCCGAAGCTAATGAAAAACTGTTTTTT
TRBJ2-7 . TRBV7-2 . CASRRGTSGGEQYF TGTGCCAGCAGGCGAGGGACTTCTGGTGGGGAGCAGTACTTC
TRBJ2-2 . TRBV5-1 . CASSLSTQEGGELFF TGCGCCAGCAGCTTGTCGACCCAGGAGGGCGGGGAGCTGTTTTTT